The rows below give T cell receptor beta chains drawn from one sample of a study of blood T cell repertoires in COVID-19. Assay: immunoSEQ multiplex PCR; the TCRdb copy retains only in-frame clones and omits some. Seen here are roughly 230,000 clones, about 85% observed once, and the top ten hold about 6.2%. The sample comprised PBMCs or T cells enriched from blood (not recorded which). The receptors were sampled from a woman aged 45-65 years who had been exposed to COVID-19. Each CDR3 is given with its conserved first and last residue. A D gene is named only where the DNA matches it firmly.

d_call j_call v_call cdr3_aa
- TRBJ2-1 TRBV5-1 CASSLVAGYNEQFF
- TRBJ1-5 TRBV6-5 CASRQGEAQPQHF
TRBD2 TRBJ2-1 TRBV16 CASSQRGGAGNEQFF
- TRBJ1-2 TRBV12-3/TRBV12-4 CASSFRGAGALAF
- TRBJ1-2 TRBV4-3 CASSHRRESTNYGYTF
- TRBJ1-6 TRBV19 CASSIRGGNSPLHF
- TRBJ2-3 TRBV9 CASSAGGTTDTQYF
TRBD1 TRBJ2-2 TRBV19 CASRNRDRGLTGELFF
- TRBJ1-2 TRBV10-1 CASSKDPGDGYTF
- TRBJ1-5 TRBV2 CASSDRRVNQPQHF
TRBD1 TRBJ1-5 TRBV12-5 CASGFGAGTGGVAQHF
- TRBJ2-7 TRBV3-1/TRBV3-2 CASSQDLSEQYF
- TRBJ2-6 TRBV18 CASSLDSGANVLTF
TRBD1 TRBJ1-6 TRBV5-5 CASRPGQGYSPLHF
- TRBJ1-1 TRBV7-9 CASSLGGETEAFF
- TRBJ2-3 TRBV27 CASSLGQFLSSTDTQYF
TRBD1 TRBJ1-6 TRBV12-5 CASGWDSLSTPLHF
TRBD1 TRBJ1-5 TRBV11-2 CASSLDQGAQPQHF
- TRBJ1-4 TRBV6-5 CASRAREVEKLFF
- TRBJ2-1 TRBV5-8 CASSFAGLSYNEQFF
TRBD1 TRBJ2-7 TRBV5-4 CASSPTDRSYEQYF
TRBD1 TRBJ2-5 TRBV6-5 CASSSTTGWGGETQYF
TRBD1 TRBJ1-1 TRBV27 CASSKTGTGLIKAFF
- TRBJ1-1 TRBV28 CASTEGGAATEAFF
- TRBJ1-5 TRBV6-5 CASSYTSQGNQPQHF
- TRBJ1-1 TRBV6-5 CASSITGPNTEAFF
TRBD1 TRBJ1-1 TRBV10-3 CAISEFGQGTEAFF
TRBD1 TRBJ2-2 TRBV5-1 CASRTGSNTGELFF
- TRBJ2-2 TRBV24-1 CATSDVRTQPRELFF
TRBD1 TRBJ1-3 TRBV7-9 CASSLGTGASGNTIYF
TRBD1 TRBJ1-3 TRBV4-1 CASSQLLTGAGNTIYF
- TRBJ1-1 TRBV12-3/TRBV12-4 CASSLARDEAFF
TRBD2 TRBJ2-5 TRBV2 CASRGTSGNKETQYF
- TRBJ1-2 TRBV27 CASSLFWEPELESYGYTF
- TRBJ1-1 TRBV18 CASSRNLDPGNTEAFF
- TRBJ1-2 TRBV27 CASSLRPGGPVGYTF
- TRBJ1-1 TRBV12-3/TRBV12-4 CASSSWTRAFF
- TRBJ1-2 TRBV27 CASTLAVGGGYTF
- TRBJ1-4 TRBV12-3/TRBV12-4 CASSLAGVEKLFF
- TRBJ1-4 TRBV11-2 CASRRYRANNEKLFF
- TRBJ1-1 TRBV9 CASSVDDPGEAFF
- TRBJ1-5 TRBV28 CASSNMGGYGNQPQHF
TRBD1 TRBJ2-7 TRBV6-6 CASQGTGIILTGEQYF
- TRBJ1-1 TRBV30 CAWSVGTQAFF
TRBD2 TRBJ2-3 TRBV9 CASSGGTSGAPGTQYF
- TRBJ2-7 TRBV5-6 CASSLYTSPYEQYF
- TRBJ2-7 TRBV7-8 CASSSDSAGEQYF
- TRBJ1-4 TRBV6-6 CASSYSSGEKLFF
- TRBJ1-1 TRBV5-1 CASTRTGIDTEAFF
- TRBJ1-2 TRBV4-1 CASSQESLYGGYTF
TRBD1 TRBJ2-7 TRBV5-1 CASSLGAGGQIYSYEQYF
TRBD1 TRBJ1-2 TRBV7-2 CASRRQGSGYGYTF
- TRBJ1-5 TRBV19 CASLSNQPQHF